Below, one TCR beta chain is given with its context. This entry belongs to a study of blood T cell repertoires in COVID-19. Study summary: The study drew acute and convalescent COVID-19 samples from the United States, Italy and Spain. T cells, B-cell-depleted T cells, or PBMCs provided the cDNA or gDNA that served as material.

Generated by immunoSEQ multiplex PCR, the TCRdb table keeps only in-frame clones and is missing some. The sample yields fewer than 250,000 clones, about nine tenths seen once. V was clipped by 4 bases and J by 7 bases; unmatched bases: 12. The CDR3 extends over 16 amino acids. CDR1 and CDR2 (germline): SNHLY, FYNNEI. The TCR was taken from a middle-aged woman with acute or convalescent COVID-19. This rearrangement joins TRBV2 to TRBJ1-2; 10 bases fit TRBD1. The specimen was peripheral blood. This CDR3 is CASSASGTGVRGGYTF. CDR3 in DNA: TGTGCCAGCAGTGCATCCGGGACAGGGGTCCGTGGTGGCTACACCTTC.